One and the same sample provided the 23 T cell receptor beta chains below, sequenced in a study of persistence of HIV-infected CD4 T cells (dated by TCRdb to about 2020). These receptors' antigens are unknown. The treatment or condition label on this specimen signifies: suppressive antiretroviral therapy. A pool of overlapping 15-mer peptides from HIV-1 Gag, at around 1 ug per peptide per mL, was used to stimulate the cells. CD4+ T cells that responded were sorted based on upregulation of both CD40 ligand and CD69. TCRbeta repertoires were sequenced from genomic DNA with the immunoSEQ hsTCRB assay version 4 in survey mode. The immuneACCESS repertoire file appears here via TCRdb, limited to in-frame rearrangements. These files lack a portion of the clones; in checked studies, under half of the deficit traces to unresolved V genes, and the cause of the others is not known. This sample has approximately 25,000 clones in its table, and approximately 79% of those were observed once. The top ten constitute about 1.8% of the sample.

The source was CD4+ T cells sorted from PBMCs after approximately 18-hour stimulation, collected from a patient who received antiretroviral therapy. The sample's cell subset or site, from its label and the paper: CD40L+CD69+ CD4 T cells responding to HIV-1 Gag peptides. The receptors come from an adult man with HIV who was CMV-seropositive.

The J gene is TRBJ1-6, the V gene TRBV9; a possible D gene is TRBD1 (6 bases). Germline CDR1 SGDLS, CDR2 YYNGEE. The CDR3 length is 15 residues. Trimming stripped 3 bases from V and 7 bases from J, with 14 bases between. CDR3 sequence reads: CASSALQGTNSPLHF. The CDR3, as DNA: TGTGCCAGCAGCGCTCTACAGGGCACGAATTCACCCCTCCACTTT.

This chain joins TRBV7-9 and TRBJ2-1; D remains unclear. The CDR3 is 13 amino acids. Germline V lookup: CDR1 SEHNR, CDR2 FQNEAQ (reference sequence). Trimming pared 2 bases from V and 6 bases from J, leaving 8 bases between. Written as DNA, the CDR3 is TGTGCCAGCAGCTTACGGACCTTCAATGAGCAGTTCTTC. Its translation: CASSLRTFNEQFF.

This clone was seen a handful of times. This sequence joins TRBV6-4 and TRBJ2-7; D tentatively reads TRBD1 or TRBD2 (5 bases each). Trimming took 2 bases from V and 2 from J, leaving 25 bases between them. Germline-derived CDR1 and CDR2 are MRHNA and SNTAGT. This CDR3 region has 19 residues. CDR3 in DNA: TGTGCCAGCAGTGACACTGGTCGGGGTGGGTCGTGGGACGCCTACGAGCAGTACTTC. As protein: CASSDTGRGGSWDAYEQYF.

The CDR3 coding sequence is TGTGCCAGCAGCTTTGCTACTACAGGGGCAGTTCCTCCCCAGCATTTT. As protein: CASSFATTGAVPPQHF. V usage is TRBV12-1 and J usage is TRBJ1-5; TRBD1, as called in the table, went unchecked against the DNA. TRBV12-1 constitutes a pseudogene. The CDR3 totals 16 residues.

This clone turned up a few times. This chain uses TRBV5-1 with TRBJ2-3; TRBD1 matches at 8 bases. The CDR3 is made up of 15 amino acids. The ends lost 4 bases at V and 0 bases at J; junction bases unmatched: 4. Germline CDR1 and CDR2: SGHRS and YFSETQ. CDR3 region: CASSLRQGSTDTQYF. The DNA for the CDR3 is TGCGCCAGCAGCCTCAGACAGGGGAGCACAGATACGCAGTATTTT. The variable domain in full, with the rest retrieved from reference TRBV5-1 and TRBJ2-3, is KAGVTQTPRYLIKTRGQQVTLSCSPISGHRSVSWYQQTPGQGLQFLFEYFSETQRNKGNFPGRFSGRQFSNSRSEMNVSTLELGDSALYLCASSLRQGSTDTQYFGPGTRLTVL.

The V call is TRBV7-9, the J call TRBJ2-3; D might be TRBD1 or TRBD2, each matching 5 bases. V gave up 5 bases and J gave up 1 base, with 16 bases separating them. CDR1 is SEHNR, CDR2 FQNEAQ, per germline (reference sequence). The CDR3 is 16 amino acids. For the CDR3, the DNA is TGTGCCAGCAGCCCCGGGGCAGGAACGGGCACAGATACGCAGTATTTT. Translated, it gives CASSPGAGTGTDTQYF. The full variable domain, its missing parts supplied by reference TRBV7-9 and TRBJ2-3, is DTGVSQNPRHKITKRGQNVTFRCDPISEHNRLYWYRQTLGQGPEFLTYFQNEAQLEKSRLLSDRFSAERPKGSFSTLEIQRTEQGDSAMYLCASSPGAGTGTDTQYFGPGTRLTVL.

J is TRBJ1-2 and V is TRBV7-9; perhaps TRBD1 as D (5 bases). CDR1 and CDR2 (germline): SEHNR, FQNEAQ (reference sequence). This CDR3 comprises 16 residues. V was shortened by 2 bases and J by 2 bases, with 15 bases between the two germline ends. The CDR3 sequence: CASSLQGADRNYGYTF. The CDR3 nucleotides are TGTGCCAGCAGCTTACAGGGAGCCGACAGAAACTATGGCTACACCTTC.

The chain uses TRBV2 and TRBJ2-3; D gene uncertain. V lost 7 bases and J 10 bases, leaving 3 bases between the germline ends. Germline V lookup: CDR1 SNHLY, CDR2 FYNNEI. This CDR3 spans 8 amino acids. CDR3 region: CASMAQYF. The CDR3 DNA follows: TGTGCCAGCATGGCGCAGTATTTT.

The chain couples TRBV28 to TRBJ1-5; 7 bases line up with TRBD1. The CDR3 contains 16 residues. V lost 5 bases to trimming and J lost 0 bases; unmatched junction nucleotides: 7. CDR1 and CDR2 from the germline V gene are MDHEN and SYDVKM. The CDR3 sequence: CASSDTQGGSNQPQHF. CDR3 nucleotides: TGTGCCAGCAGTGATACCCAGGGGGGTAGCAATCAGCCCCAGCATTTT.

The chain joins TRBV7-9 to TRBJ2-7, with 9 bases identical to TRBD1. Germline V gives CDR1 SEHNR, CDR2 FQNEAQ (reference sequence). Losses at the gene ends were 4 bases for V and 6 bases for J; bases not matched to a gene: 10. The CDR3 totals 15 residues. Here the CDR3 reads CASSSAYGTGIEQYF. CDR3 DNA: TGTGCCAGCAGCTCCGCCTATGGGACAGGGATCGAGCAGTACTTC.

The chain employs TRBV5-1 and TRBJ2-2, with D possibly being TRBD1 (7 bases). Trimming pared 4 bases from V and 4 bases from J, leaving 17 bases between. There are 16 residues in the CDR3. CDR1 is SGHRS, CDR2 YFSETQ, per germline. The CDR3 loop is CASSAGGTRPTGELFF. The CDR3 DNA follows: TGCGCCAGCAGCGCAGGGGGGACAAGACCCACCGGGGAGCTGTTTTTT.

By share, this clone ranks as medium-sized. The gene calls are TRBV3-1 (or the pseudogene TRBV3-2) and TRBJ1-2, with 10 bases fitting TRBD1. CDR1 and CDR2 (germline): LGHDT, YNNKEL (reference sequence). The V segment lost 6 bases and the J segment 4 bases; nucleotides outside the gene matches: 8. This CDR3 region has 15 residues. The CDR3 bases are TGTGCCAGCAGTTTTGACAGGGGGCGAGGCTATGGCTACACCTTC. Protein: CASSFDRGRGYGYTF.

This clone was detected only a few times. The rearrangement links TRBV5-1 to TRBJ1-3; tentatively, D is TRBD1 (6 bases). The CDR3 runs 17 residues. Per germline, CDR1 SGHRS and CDR2 YFSETQ. Trimming took 4 bases from V and 0 from J, leaving 17 bases between them. CDR3 region: CASSSQQGGSSGNTIYF. CDR3 sequence (DNA): TGCGCCAGCAGCAGCCAACAGGGAGGGAGCTCTGGAAACACCATATATTTT.

This clone appeared a few times. The J gene is TRBJ1-6, the V gene TRBV12-3 or TRBV12-4, with no clear D. The CDR3 is made up of 13 amino acids. V lost 9 bases and J 4 bases, leaving 10 bases between the germline ends. CDR3: CASSFGYNSPLHF. In DNA form, the CDR3 reads TGTGCCAGTTCGTTTGGGTATAATTCACCCCTCCACTTT.

V usage is TRBV21-1 and J usage is TRBJ1-6. TRBV21-1 is shown as a pseudogene. This CDR3 is 15 amino acids long. CDR3 DNA: TGTGCCAGCAGCATCACAGGACGGGGTAATTCACCCCTCCACTTT. Its translation: CASSITGRGNSPLHF.

The V gene is TRBV13, the J gene TRBJ1-5; 8 nucleotides line up with TRBD1. The junction had 0 bases not matched to a gene; V was cut back by 3 bases and J by 2 bases. Germline V gives CDR1 PRHDT, CDR2 FYEKMQ (reference sequence). This CDR3 spans 14 amino acids. CDR3 region: CASSLGQGNQPQHF. The CDR3, as DNA: TGTGCCAGCAGCTTGGGACAGGGCAATCAGCCCCAGCATTTT.

The gene calls are TRBV7-2 and TRBJ1-2; no firm D call. Looked up from germline, CDR1 is SGHTA and CDR2 is FQGNSA. V was trimmed by 2 bases and J by 3 bases, leaving 13 bases between them. This CDR3 has 15 amino acids. CDR3 sequence reads: CASSLSPVEDYGYTF. DNA for the CDR3: TGTGCCAGCAGCTTAAGCCCGGTAGAAGACTATGGCTACACCTTC.

The chain carries TRBV4-1 and TRBJ1-6; D gene uncertain. The V gene lost 1 base and the J gene lost 8 bases, with 15 bases spanning the gap. The CDR3 spans 16 residues. The V gene's germline CDR1 is MGHRA and CDR2 YSYEKL. CDR3 DNA: TGCGCCAGCAGCCAAGGAAGTGCCCCGGCATATTCACCCCTCCACTTT. It codes for CASSQGSAPAYSPLHF.

This rearrangement joins TRBV10-3 to TRBJ1-2, with D possibly matching TRBD1 (5 bases). CDR1 is ENHRY, CDR2 SYGVKD, per germline. The V gene lost 8 bases and the J gene lost 0 bases, with 16 bases spanning the gap. This CDR3 region has 15 residues. The CDR3 reads CAISGSPLANYGYTF. The CDR3 coding sequence is TGTGCCATCTCAGGGTCCCCCCTAGCTAACTATGGCTACACCTTC.

The genes are TRBV19 and TRBJ2-7; 8 bases match TRBD1. The CDR3 is made up of 21 amino acids. The J segment lost 0 bases and the V segment lost 3 bases, leaving 22 bases of the junction unmatched. In germline, CDR1 is LNHDA, CDR2 SQIVND (reference sequence). The CDR3 reads CASSIRDRTRGRSGRSYEQYF. The CDR3, as DNA: TGTGCCAGTAGTATCCGGGACAGGACCCGAGGCAGAAGCGGGCGCTCCTACGAGCAGTACTTC.

The chain recombines TRBV9 with TRBJ1-1, with D unclear. CDR1 SGDLS and CDR2 YYNGEE come from the germline V gene. CDR3 length equals 13 residues. V lost 7 bases and J lost 1, with 11 bases in between. DNA of the CDR3: TGTGCCAGCGGGAGGTCTGCGAACACTGAAGCTTTCTTT. Residues: CASGRSANTEAFF.

The V gene is TRBV28, the J gene TRBJ1-1; D gene unclear. The germline V gene has CDR1 MDHEN and CDR2 SYDVKM. V lost 2 bases and J 0 bases, leaving 10 bases between the germline ends. This CDR3 is 15 amino acids long. The CDR3 nucleotides are TGTGCCAGCAGTTTAGGTGTGGGAGTGAACACTGAAGCTTTCTTT. As protein: CASSLGVGVNTEAFF.

The chain carries TRBV6-6 and TRBJ1-1, with unresolved D. V dropped 7 bases and J dropped 0 bases, with 3 bases sitting between them. This CDR3 comprises 11 residues. Germline CDR1 MNHNY, CDR2 SVGAGI (reference sequence). Here the CDR3 DNA reads TGTGCCAGCACCATGAACACTGAAGCTTTCTTT. Translated, it gives CASTMNTEAFF.